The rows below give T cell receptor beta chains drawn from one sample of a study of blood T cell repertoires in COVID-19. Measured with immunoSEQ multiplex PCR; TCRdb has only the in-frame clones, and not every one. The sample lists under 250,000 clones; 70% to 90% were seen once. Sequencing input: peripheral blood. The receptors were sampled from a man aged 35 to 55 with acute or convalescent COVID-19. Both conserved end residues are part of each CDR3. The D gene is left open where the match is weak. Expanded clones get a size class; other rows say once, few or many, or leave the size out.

CDR3nt: TGTGCCAGCAGCCAAGATACGGCTAGCAATGAGCAGTTCTTC; CDR3aa: CASSQDTASNEQFF; abundance: NA; v_gene: TRBV3-1/TRBV3-2; j_gene: TRBJ2-1; d_gene: NA
CDR3nt: TGTGCCAGTAGCCGCACAGGGGTGCCAATCTCTAGCAATCAGCCCCAGCATTTT; CDR3aa: CASSRTGVPISSNQPQHF; abundance: many; v_gene: TRBV19; j_gene: TRBJ1-5; d_gene: TRBD1
CDR3nt: TGTGCCAGCAGCGTAGGGGCGGGAGAAGAAGATACGCAGTATTTT; CDR3aa: CASSVGAGEEDTQYF; abundance: NA; v_gene: TRBV9; j_gene: TRBJ2-3; d_gene: TRBD2
CDR3nt: TGTGCCAGCAGTCTAGGATCACAGGGGCCCTCCTACAATGAGCAGTTCTTC; CDR3aa: CASSLGSQGPSYNEQFF; abundance: NA; v_gene: TRBV28; j_gene: TRBJ2-1; d_gene: TRBD1
CDR3nt: TGTGCCAGCAGCTTAGGGGTAGCGGGAGCTCTCGAGCAGTACTTC; CDR3aa: CASSLGVAGALEQYF; abundance: once; v_gene: TRBV7-6; j_gene: TRBJ2-7; d_gene: TRBD2
CDR3nt: TGTGCCAGTAGCCTCGACAGGGTGGGCACTGAAGCTTTCTTT; CDR3aa: CASSLDRVGTEAFF; abundance: NA; v_gene: TRBV19; j_gene: TRBJ1-1; d_gene: TRBD1
CDR3nt: TGTGCCAGCATGCAGGGCCCCTACGAGCAGTACTTC; CDR3aa: CASMQGPYEQYF; abundance: NA; v_gene: TRBV27; j_gene: TRBJ2-7; d_gene: NA
CDR3nt: TGTGCCAGCAGCGTCACAGGGGGCGCAGGCAACACCATATATTTT; CDR3aa: CASSVTGGAGNTIYF; abundance: NA; v_gene: TRBV9; j_gene: TRBJ1-3; d_gene: TRBD1
CDR3nt: TGCGCCAGCAGCTCCGGGACAGGGGAAGAGCAGCCCCAGCATTTT; CDR3aa: CASSSGTGEEQPQHF; abundance: once; v_gene: TRBV5-1; j_gene: TRBJ1-5; d_gene: TRBD1
CDR3nt: TGTGCCAGCACCACGACAGGGGGCGTTGAAAAACTGTTTTTT; CDR3aa: CASTTTGGVEKLFF; abundance: NA; v_gene: TRBV27; j_gene: TRBJ1-4; d_gene: TRBD1
CDR3nt: TGTGCCAGCAGGGGGGCCGGGGAAAAACTGTTTTTT; CDR3aa: CASRGAGEKLFF; abundance: NA; v_gene: TRBV2; j_gene: TRBJ1-4; d_gene: NA